This T cell receptor beta chain was obtained from a study of cytomegalovirus exposure and HLA in healthy donors. General observations from the study: Segments of the TCR beta V type were, in most cases, productive about 90% or about 30% of the time in an earlier analysis. When presence/absence was analysed, sequencing depth was taken to be roughly uniform across donors. Researchers reported that a few CMV-associated chains were confirmed in vitro as CMV antigen-specific.

The primer mix had 60 Vbeta and 13 Jbeta primers. Sequencing used immunoSEQ multiplex PCR; TCRdb keeps in-frame clones, though not all of them. The data show approximately 260,000 clones, about four fifths seen once. About this clone itself: The antigen is unknown.

CDR3 size: 14 residues. V dropped 4 bases and J dropped 0 bases, with 10 bases sitting between them. Per germline, CDR1 ENHRY and CDR2 SYGVKD. Sequenced: PBMCs. This sequence originates from a woman aged 40 to 50 in good health and CMV-seropositive. The V call is TRBV10-3, the J call TRBJ2-7; a possible D gene is TRBD1 (6 bases). Here the CDR3 DNA reads TGTGCCATCAGTGGGACAGAGACCTCCTACGAGCAGTACTTC. Protein product: CAISGTETSYEQYF.